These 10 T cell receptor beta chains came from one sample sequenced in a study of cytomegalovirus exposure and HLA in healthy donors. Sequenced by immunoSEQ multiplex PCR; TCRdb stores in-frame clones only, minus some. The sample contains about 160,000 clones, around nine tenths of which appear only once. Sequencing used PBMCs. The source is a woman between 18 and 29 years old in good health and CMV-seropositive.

The CDR3 is CASSDQGADGELFF. For the CDR3, the DNA is TGTGCCAGCAGCGACCAGGGGGCTGACGGGGAGCTGTTTTTT. V gene TRBV9 combines with J gene TRBJ2-2; 8 bases fit TRBD1. The CDR3 covers 14 residues. Per germline, CDR1 SGDLS and CDR2 YYNGEE. The trim removed 3 bases at V and 7 bases at J, leaving 5 bases unmatched.

The CDR3 DNA follows: TGTGCCAGCAGCGGGGGACAGAGCAGGTTCTATGGCTACACCTTC. As protein: CASSGGQSRFYGYTF. The chain links TRBV5-6 to TRBJ1-2; 7 bases match TRBD1. The germline CDR1 and CDR2 sequences are SGHDT and YYEEEE. The CDR3 runs 15 residues. The J segment lost 4 bases and the V segment lost 4 bases, leaving 10 bases of the junction unmatched.

As DNA, the CDR3 is TGTGCCAGCAGCGCCCCGGTGGGACAGGGGGGCGTTTACACTGAAGCTTTCTTT. Its protein is CASSAPVGQGGVYTEAFF. The chain has TRBV9 and TRBJ1-1; TRBD1 agrees at 11 bases. Germline loops: CDR1 SGDLS, CDR2 YYNGEE. CDR3 length: 18 amino acids. V gave up 3 bases and J gave up 3 bases; unmatched junction bases: 13.

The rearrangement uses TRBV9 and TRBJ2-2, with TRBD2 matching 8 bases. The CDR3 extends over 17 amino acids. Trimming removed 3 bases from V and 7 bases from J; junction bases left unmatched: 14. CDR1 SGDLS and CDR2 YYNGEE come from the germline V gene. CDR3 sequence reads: CASSAPWGGRKGGELFF. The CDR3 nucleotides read TGTGCCAGCAGCGCCCCTTGGGGCGGGAGGAAAGGCGGGGAGCTGTTTTTT.

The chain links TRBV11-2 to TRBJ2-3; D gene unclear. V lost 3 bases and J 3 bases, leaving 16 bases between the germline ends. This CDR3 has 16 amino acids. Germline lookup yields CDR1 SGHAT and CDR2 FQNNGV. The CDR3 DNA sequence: TGTGCCAGCAGCTTCCCAGATATTTGGAGTACAGATACGCAGTATTTT. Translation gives CASSFPDIWSTDTQYF.

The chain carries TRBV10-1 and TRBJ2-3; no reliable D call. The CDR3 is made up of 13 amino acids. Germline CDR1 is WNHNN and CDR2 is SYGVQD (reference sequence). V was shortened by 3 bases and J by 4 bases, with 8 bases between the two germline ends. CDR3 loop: CASSDRNADTQYF. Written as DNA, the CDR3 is TGCGCCAGCAGTGACAGGAACGCAGATACGCAGTATTTT.

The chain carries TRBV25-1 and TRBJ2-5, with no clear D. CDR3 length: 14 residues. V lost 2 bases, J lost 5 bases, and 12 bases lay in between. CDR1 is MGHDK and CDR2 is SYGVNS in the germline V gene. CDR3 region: CASSERLIRETQYF. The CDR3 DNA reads TGTGCCAGCAGTGAACGCCTGATTCGGGAGACCCAGTACTTC.

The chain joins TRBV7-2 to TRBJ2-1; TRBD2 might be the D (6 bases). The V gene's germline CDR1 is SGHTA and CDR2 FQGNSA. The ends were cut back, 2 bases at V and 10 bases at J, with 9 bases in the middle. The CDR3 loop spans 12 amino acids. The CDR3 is CASSLFGGEQFF. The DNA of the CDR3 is TGTGCCAGCAGCTTATTTGGGGGGGAGCAGTTCTTC.

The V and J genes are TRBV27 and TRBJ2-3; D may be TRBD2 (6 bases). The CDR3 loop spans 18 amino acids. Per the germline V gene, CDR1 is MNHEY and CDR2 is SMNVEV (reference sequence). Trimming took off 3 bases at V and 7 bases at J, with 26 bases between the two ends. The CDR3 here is CASSLASTGRASDNTQYF. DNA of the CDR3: TGTGCCAGCAGTTTGGCCTCAACCGGTCGGGCTAGCGACAATACGCAGTATTTT.

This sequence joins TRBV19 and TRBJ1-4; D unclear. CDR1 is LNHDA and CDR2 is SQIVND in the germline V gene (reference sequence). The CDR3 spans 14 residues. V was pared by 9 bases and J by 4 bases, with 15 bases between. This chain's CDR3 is CASRLSVNNEKLFF. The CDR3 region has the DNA TGTGCCAGCCGTCTTTCGGTAAATAATGAAAAACTGTTTTTT.